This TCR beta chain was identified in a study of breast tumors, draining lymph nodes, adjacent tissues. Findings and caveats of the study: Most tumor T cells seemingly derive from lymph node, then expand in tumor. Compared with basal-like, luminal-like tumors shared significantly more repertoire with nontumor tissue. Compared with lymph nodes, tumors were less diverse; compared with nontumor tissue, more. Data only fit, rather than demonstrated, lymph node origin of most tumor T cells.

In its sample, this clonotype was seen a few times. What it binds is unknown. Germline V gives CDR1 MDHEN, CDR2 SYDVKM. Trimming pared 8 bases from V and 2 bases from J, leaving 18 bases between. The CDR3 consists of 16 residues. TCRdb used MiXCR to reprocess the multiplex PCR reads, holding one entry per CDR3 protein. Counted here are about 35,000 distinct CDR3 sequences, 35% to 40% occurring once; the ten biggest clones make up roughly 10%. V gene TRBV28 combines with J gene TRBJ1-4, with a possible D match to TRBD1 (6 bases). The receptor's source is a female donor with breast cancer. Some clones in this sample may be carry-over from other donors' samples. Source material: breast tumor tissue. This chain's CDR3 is CASGSGAQGTNEKLFF. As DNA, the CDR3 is TGTGCCAGCGGGTCAGGGGCCCAAGGTACTAATGAAAAACTGTTTTTT. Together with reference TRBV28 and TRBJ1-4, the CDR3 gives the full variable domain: DVKVTQSSRYLVKRTGEKVFLECVQDMDHENMFWYRQDPGLGLRLIYFSYDVKMKEKGDIPEGYSVSREKKERFSLILESASTNQTSMYLCASGSGAQGTNEKLFFGSGTQLSVL.